What follows are 19 T cell receptor beta chains derived from one specimen sequenced in a study of T cell clonality in common variable immunodeficiency (dated by TCRdb to between 2014 and 2017). Antigens of these TCRs are unknown. To prepare the library, the immunoSEQ multiplex PCR assay was applied. The immuneACCESS repertoire file appears here via TCRdb, limited to in-frame rearrangements. These files lack a portion of the clones; in checked studies, under half of the deficit traces to unresolved V genes, and the cause of the others is not known. The table notes almost 20,000 clones here, none of them singletons. The biggest ten clones account for 2% to 3% of the sample. Study-wide conclusions, independent of this receptor: Reportedly, TCRbeta sequences from CVID had fewer deletions and N-nucleotide insertions, and highly modified clones with 13 or more V deletions were absent from CVID.

The sample comprised peripheral blood mononuclear cells. The receptors come from a human donor with common variable immunodeficiency.

Concerning this clone: The missing CDR3 end, 3 residues past where the read stops, is filled in from the germline J gene. The chain uses TRBV19 and TRBJ1-5; no clear D gene. Per the germline V gene, CDR1 is LNHDA and CDR2 is SQIVND (reference sequence). The CDR3 consists of 14 residues. Trimming cost V 2 bases and J 9 bases, with 14 bases left between them. The CDR3 spells CASSIQAPGGPQHF. The part of the CDR3 DNA that was read is TGTGCCAGTAGTATACAGGCCCCTGGAGGGCCC.

In its sample, this clone was seen a few times. Coverage ceases 3 residues before the CDR3 finishes, and the germline J gene fills in the end. The chain uses TRBV30 and TRBJ2-3; 7 nucleotides align to TRBD2. CDR1 and CDR2 from the germline V gene are GTSNPN and SVGIG (reference sequence). V lost 2 bases, J lost 1 base, and 6 bases stayed unmatched. This CDR3 comprises 15 residues. CDR3 bases read: TGTGCCTGGAGTAGGGAGGGGAAGCGCACAGATACG. Its protein is CAWSREGKRTDT. The CDR3 in its entirety is CAWSREGKRTDTQYF.

In its sample, this clone is medium-sized. The observed sequence ends 3 residues before the CDR3 terminus, with the missing tail filled in from the germline J gene. V usage is TRBV13 and J usage is TRBJ2-3, with a possible D match to TRBD1 (7 bases). Trimming removed 5 bases from V and 4 bases from J, with 22 bases in between. This CDR3 has 17 residues. CDR1 and CDR2 (germline): PRHDT, FYEKMQ (reference sequence). CDR3 DNA, as far as it was read: TGTGCCAGCAGCATATTATTCGGAGGGGGCAGCGCAGATACG. It is translated as CASSILFGGGSADT. The entire CDR3 reads CASSILFGGGSADTQYF.

Remarks on this clone: Read sequence stops 3 residues before the CDR3 end, and the germline J gene provides the missing end. This chain connects TRBV7-6 to TRBJ2-1; D remains unclear. This CDR3 has 16 residues. V lost 6 bases, J lost 5 bases, and 20 bases lay in between. Per the germline V gene, CDR1 is SGHVS and CDR2 is FNYEAQ. The DNA read from the CDR3 is TGTGCCAGCAGTTCACCCCCGGCGACAATGGACAATGAG. Its translation: CASSSPPATMDNE. The entire CDR3 sequence reads CASSSPPATMDNEQFF.

This clone has more than one count but fewer than ten. The read ends 3 residues shy of where the CDR3 ends; the end is completed using the germline J gene. The V and J genes are TRBV7-9 and TRBJ2-7, with D unclear. Germline loops: CDR1 SEHNR, CDR2 FQNEAQ (reference sequence). The V end was cut by 3 bases, the J end by 5 bases, with 11 bases between. The CDR3 is 13 residues long. The CDR3 region is CASSFRTVDEQYF. The sequenced CDR3 bases are TGTGCCAGCAGCTTCCGTACGGTAGACGAG. Full variable domain (outside the CDR3, taken from reference TRBV7-9 and TRBJ2-7): DTGVSQNPRHKITKRGQNVTFRCDPISEHNRLYWYRQTLGQGPEFLTYFQNEAQLEKSRLLSDRFSAERPKGSFSTLEIQRTEQGDSAMYLCASSFRTVDEQYFGPGTRLTVT.

In the case of this clone: One junction end does not reproduce the germline sequence, and a read error may be involved. Sequencing ends 3 residues short of the CDR3 end; the germline J gene provides the rest. V usage is TRBV7-7 and J usage is TRBJ2-2; D unclear. The CDR3 is 14 amino acids. Germline values: CDR1 SSHAT, CDR2 FNYEAQ (reference sequence). CDR3 protein: CASSLSRDTGELFF. The CDR3 bases that were read are TGTGCTAGCAGCTTGTCACGGGACACCGGGGAG.

CDR3 loop: CASSSGGREAKNIQYF. The part of the CDR3 DNA that was read is TGTGCCAGCAGCTCGGGGGGGAGGGAAGCCAAAAACATT. This rearrangement joins TRBV7-3 to TRBJ2-4; TRBD2 matches 8 bases. The sequenced fragment ends 3 residues before the CDR3 boundary, so the rest is inferred from the germline J gene. With 4 bases clipped from V and 0 bases from J, the junction kept 5 bases outside the gene matches. Germline V gene data show CDR1 as SGHTA and CDR2 as FQGTGA. The CDR3 spans 16 residues.

Turning to this clone: From the germline J gene comes the end of the CDR3, since the read stops 3 residues before it. This sample also contains other DNA sequences that code for the same CDR3. The chain carries TRBV7-9 and TRBJ1-1, with TRBD1 identical over 8 bases. The CDR3 spans 15 residues. Germline CDR1 SEHNR, CDR2 FQNEAQ (reference sequence). V shed 5 bases, J shed 5 bases, and the junction held 10 bases outside the gene matches. CDR3 bases read: TGTGCCAGCAGCGGAAGCAGGGGGCTGGGGACTGAA. It specifies CASSGSRGLGTE. The whole CDR3 region reads CASSGSRGLGTEAFF.

There are a few counts of this clone. Read data end 3 residues before the CDR3 end; the end is taken from the germline J gene. The chain is built from TRBV18 and TRBJ2-3; 13 bases fit TRBD2. V dropped 1 base and J dropped 0; count of bases not matched to a gene: 4. Germline CDR1 is KGHSH and CDR2 is LQKENI. This CDR3 contains 18 residues. The part of the CDR3 DNA that was read is TGTGCCAGCTCACCACGACTAGCGGGGGGCGGGAGCACAGATACG. It translates to CASSPRLAGGGSTDT. The whole CDR3 is CASSPRLAGGGSTDTQYF.

Only a few counts were recorded for this clone. The read halts 3 residues ahead of the CDR3 end, with the missing end drawn from the germline J gene. The J gene is TRBJ2-7, the V gene TRBV7-6, with a weak D call TRBD1 (6 bases). This CDR3 region has 13 residues. Deletions cut 5 bases from V and 4 bases from J, with 12 bases between. The germline gives CDR1 SGHVS, CDR2 FNYEAQ. The part of the CDR3 DNA that was read is TGTGCCAGCAGCCTAGTAGGGGGTTACGAG. Translating gives CASSLVGGYE. The full CDR3 protein reads CASSLVGGYEQYF.

This clone was counted only a few times. The sequenced fragment ends 3 residues before the CDR3 boundary, so the rest is inferred from the germline J gene. V is TRBV18 and J is TRBJ2-1; unclear D gene. The ends were cut back, 2 bases at V and 5 bases at J, with 10 bases in the middle. The germline V gene has CDR1 KGHSH and CDR2 LQKENI. This CDR3 comprises 14 residues. CDR3 DNA (partial): TGTGCCAGCTCACCAGAAGGGCGTAACAATGAG. Its translation: CASSPEGRNNE. The CDR3 as a whole reads CASSPEGRNNEQFF.

This clone was seen more than once but under ten times. The read ends 3 residues before the CDR3 terminus; that terminus is restored from the germline J gene. J is TRBJ2-6 and V is TRBV19; 8 bases are a match to TRBD1. The CDR3 sequence is 15 residues long. Germline lookup yields CDR1 LNHDA and CDR2 SQIVND (reference sequence). V lost 5 bases, J lost 3 bases, and 3 bases stayed unmatched. This CDR3 is CASSFTGGGANVLTF. Partial CDR3 DNA: TGTGCCAGTAGTTTCACAGGGGGTGGGGCCAACGTC.

For this clone: The CDR3 goes on 3 residues after the read ends, and that part is filled in from the germline J gene. V gene TRBV19 combines with J gene TRBJ2-5, with 9 bases matching TRBD2. Germline CDR1 and CDR2: LNHDA and SQIVND (reference sequence). This CDR3 spans 16 amino acids. Losses at the gene ends were 2 bases for V and 2 bases for J; bases not matched to a gene: 6. The DNA read from the CDR3 is TGTGCCAGTAGTATATTGGCTAGCGGGGTGCAAGAGACC. This codes for CASSILASGVQET. From start to end, the CDR3 is CASSILASGVQETQYF.

A few counts support this clone. Read data end 3 residues before the CDR3 end; the end is taken from the germline J gene. The V call is TRBV19, the J call TRBJ2-7, with 8 bases fitting TRBD1. V lost 6 bases, J lost 3 bases, and 4 bases stayed unmatched. The CDR3 has 13 residues. Germline values: CDR1 LNHDA, CDR2 SQIVND (reference sequence). The covered CDR3 bases are TGTGCCAGTAGGAGGGGACAGGACTACGAG. It specifies CASRRGQDYE. From start to end, the CDR3 is CASRRGQDYEQYF. The full variable domain, completed using reference TRBV19 and TRBJ2-7, is DGGITQSPKYLFRKEGQNVTLSCEQNLNHDAMYWYRQDPGQGLRLIYYSQIVNDFQKGDIAEGYSVSREKKESFPLTVTSAQKNPTAFYLCASRRGQDYEQYFGPGTRLTVT.

Worth noting for this clone: The CDR3 is cut off 3 residues early in the read; its end comes from the germline J gene. The J gene is TRBJ2-7, the V gene TRBV5-1; possible D gene TRBD1, 5 bases. Germline-derived CDR1 and CDR2 are SGHRS and YFSETQ. The CDR3 length is 12 residues. The V end lost 1 base, the J end lost 3 bases, and 5 bases lay between the germline ends. CDR3 residues: CASSLTGYEQYF. CDR3 DNA (partial): TGCGCCAGCAGCTTGACAGGCTACGAG.

This clone was observed a handful of times. The read ends 3 residues shy of where the CDR3 ends; the end is completed using the germline J gene. V is TRBV19 and J is TRBJ2-1, with 11 positions matching TRBD2. Trimming took 6 bases from V and 0 from J; bases not matched to a gene: 4. Germline assignment: CDR1 LNHDA and CDR2 SQIVND (reference sequence). CDR3 length equals 16 residues. Partial CDR3 DNA: TGTGCCAGTAGCCATAGCGGGGGGGGCTCCTACAATGAG. Translated, it gives CASSHSGGGSYNE. From start to end, the CDR3 is CASSHSGGGSYNEQFF.

On this clone itself: The CDR3 goes on 3 residues after the read ends, and that part is filled in from the germline J gene. This chain links TRBV7-2 with TRBJ1-5; 7 positions match TRBD1. V was clipped by 1 base and J by 4 bases; unmatched bases: 4. CDR3 length: 15 residues. Germline V gene sequence: CDR1 SGHTA, CDR2 FQGNSA. The CDR3 here is CASSLGGTENQPQHF. The DNA read from the CDR3 is TGTGCCAGCAGCTTAGGGGGGACAGAGAATCAGCCC.

This clone is medium-sized (0.01 to 0.1%) within its sample. The CDR3 end is not reached by the read, which stops 3 residues before it; the germline J gene fills it in. This chain links TRBV11-3 with TRBJ2-3, with 9 nucleotides matching TRBD1. The V gene end was trimmed by 5 bases and the J gene end by 2 bases; junction bases not matched to a gene: 2. This CDR3 is built from 14 residues. Per germline, CDR1 SGHNT and CDR2 YENEEA. CDR3 in amino acids: CASSGTGYTDTQYF. The CDR3 bases that were read are TGTGCCAGCAGCGGGACAGGGTACACAGATACG.

As concerns this clone: The sequence runs out 3 residues before the end of the CDR3; the remainder is reconstructed from the germline J gene. This chain links TRBV10-2 with TRBJ1-2; D is unclear. This CDR3 has 12 residues. Trimming took 8 bases from V and 1 from J, leaving 8 bases between them. Looked up from germline, CDR1 is WSHSY and CDR2 is SAAADI. The CDR3 reads CASWLLNYGYTF. The sequenced part of the CDR3 DNA is TGCGCCAGCTGGCTGCTTAACTATGGC.